This T cell receptor (beta chain) was sequenced for a study of T cell changes during pregnancy in multiple sclerosis (dated by TCRdb to the late 2010s). For the wider study: The study examined how the T cell repertoire changed over the course of pregnancy in women with multiple sclerosis.

V drops 0 bases and J drops 4 bases, leaving 16 bases in between. Reading the germline V gene gives CDR1 SGHDT and CDR2 YYEEEE. The CDR3 runs 16 amino acids, cysteine and phenylalanine included. Only the CDR3 part of the read is kept: 48 bases, read in frame from the first base. Concerning this clone itself: The antigen it binds to is not known. Base-call qualities are not available, and no considerably larger clone is one nucleotide away.

Library creation used the immunoSEQ multiplex PCR assay. This immuneACCESS table, as held by TCRdb, lists in-frame sequences with V and J called but not all clones. Of the missing ones, under half trace to an unresolved V gene in checked studies; the others have no known cause. The sample table records 35,000 to 50,000 clones; 90% to 95% of these occur just once. The top ten clones comprise 5.5% to 8% of the sample. This sample comprised CD8+ T cells from peripheral blood mononuclear cells, obtained in the third trimester of pregnancy. The V gene is TRBV5-6 and the J gene is TRBJ2-5, with a tentative D gene TRBD2 over 6 matching bases. The receptor was isolated from a female donor with multiple sclerosis, enrolled in a pregnancy study. The nucleotides read TGTGCCAGCAGCTTGGCCGAGGAGGGACCCCCAGAGACCCAGTACTTC. This codes for CASSLAEEGPPETQYF.